The 7 T cell receptor beta chains below come from one sample, sequenced in a study of cytomegalovirus exposure and HLA in healthy donors. The PCR employed 60 Vbeta primers together with 13 Jbeta primers. The table came from immunoSEQ multiplex PCR; TCRdb's copy has only in-frame clones and leaves some out. The table records 130,000 to 150,000 clones, about 70% of them present only once. What was sequenced was PBMCs. Source of these receptors: a woman aged 40-49 years in good health and CMV-seronegative.

Worth noting for this clone: Other nucleotide sequences in the sample specify the same CDR3. The chain recombines TRBV11-3 with TRBJ2-1, with TRBD1 as a possible D gene (6 bases). CDR3 length: 18 residues. Germline-derived CDR1 and CDR2 are SGHNT and YENEEA. V gave up 0 bases and J gave up 0 bases, with 15 bases separating them. CDR3: CASSLDQGGSSSYNEQFF. For the CDR3, the DNA is TGTGCCAGCAGCTTAGATCAAGGGGGATCGAGCTCCTACAATGAGCAGTTCTTC.

V usage is TRBV27 and J usage is TRBJ2-7; TRBD1 aligns across 7 bases. V was pared by 5 bases and J by 0 bases, with 4 bases of the junction left unmatched. CDR1 is MNHEY and CDR2 is SMNVEV in the germline V gene (reference sequence). The CDR3 is 14 residues long. CDR3 sequence reads: CASSVQGSSYEQYF. In DNA, the CDR3 is TGTGCCAGCAGTGTACAGGGGAGCTCCTACGAGCAGTACTTC.

The V and J genes are TRBV6-5 and TRBJ2-1; D is uncertain. The germline V gene has CDR1 MNHEY and CDR2 SVGAGI. This CDR3 spans 13 amino acids. V lost 6 bases and J 4 bases, leaving 10 bases between the germline ends. The CDR3 spells CASSSPIYNEQFF. In DNA form, the CDR3 reads TGTGCCAGCAGCTCCCCTATATACAATGAGCAGTTCTTC.

This chain uses TRBV5-1 with TRBJ1-5; 11 bases match TRBD1. This CDR3 spans 15 amino acids. Germline CDR1 is SGHRS and CDR2 is YFSETQ. The ends lost 5 bases at V and 3 bases at J; junction bases unmatched: 4. The CDR3 loop is CASRRTGGDNQPQHF. The CDR3 DNA reads as TGCGCCAGCAGACGGACAGGGGGCGACAATCAGCCCCAGCATTTT.

This rearrangement joins TRBV15 to TRBJ2-1; D gene uncertain. CDR1 is LNHNV and CDR2 is YYDKDF in the germline V gene (reference sequence). There are 13 residues in the CDR3. Trimming cost V 1 base and J 4 bases, with 5 bases left between them. The CDR3 spells CATSRARYNEQFF. The CDR3 DNA sequence: TGTGCCACCAGCAGAGCTAGATACAATGAGCAGTTCTTC.

The chain uses TRBV10-2 and TRBJ1-4; D unresolved. V was cut by 5 bases and J by 5 bases, with 9 bases left in between. Germline V gives CDR1 WSHSY, CDR2 SAAADI. CDR3 length equals 13 residues. CDR3 residues: CASSSAQNEKLFF. The CDR3 region has the DNA TGCGCCAGCAGTTCCGCCCAGAATGAAAAACTGTTTTTT.

The CDR3 DNA sequence: TGTGCCACCAGCAGCCCTTTCCCAGATACGCAGTATTTT. The encoded protein is CATSSPFPDTQYF. The rearrangement links TRBV15 to TRBJ2-3, with unresolved D. Per germline, CDR1 LNHNV and CDR2 YYDKDF (reference sequence). V lost 3 bases to trimming and J lost 4 bases, with 8 bases between them. This CDR3 comprises 13 residues.